This T cell receptor beta chain was captured by sequencing in a study of shared clonotypes between healthy human individuals. Study context: Those who served as donors were two women and a few men between the ages of 18 and 49.

The table came from immunoSEQ multiplex PCR; TCRdb's copy has only in-frame clones and leaves some out. The sample includes some 1 million clones, under 80% seen only once; the top ten take over 1.3%. Germline CDR1 LNHNV, CDR2 YYDKDF (reference sequence). V gave up 2 bases and J gave up 9 bases, with 17 bases separating them. This CDR3 spans 15 amino acids. This clone came up a few times. The V gene is TRBV15, the J gene TRBJ2-1; D is unclear. Sequencing was done on a sample of memory CD4+ T cells sorted from blood. Subset specified: CD45RA-negative fraction. This receptor was taken from a man between 18 and 29 years old in good health. This chain's CDR3 is CATSRPPSHVGEQFF. CDR3 DNA sequence: TGTGCCACCAGCAGACCCCCTTCACATGTGGGTGAGCAGTTCTTC.